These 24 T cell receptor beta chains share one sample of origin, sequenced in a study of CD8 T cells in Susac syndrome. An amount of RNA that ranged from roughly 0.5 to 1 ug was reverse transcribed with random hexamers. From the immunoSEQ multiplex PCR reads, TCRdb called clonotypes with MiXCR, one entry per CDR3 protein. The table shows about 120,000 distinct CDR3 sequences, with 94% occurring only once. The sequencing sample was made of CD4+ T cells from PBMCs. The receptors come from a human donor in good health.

The CDR3 here is CASSLPQGETYEQYF. CDR3 in DNA: TGTGCCAGCAGTTTACCCCAGGGGGAAACCTACGAGCAGTACTTC. This chain uses TRBV28 with TRBJ2-7, with TRBD1 matching over 7 bases. V was pared by 2 bases and J by 2 bases, with 6 bases of the junction left unmatched. The germline V gene encodes CDR1 MDHEN and CDR2 SYDVKM. The CDR3 is made up of 15 amino acids.

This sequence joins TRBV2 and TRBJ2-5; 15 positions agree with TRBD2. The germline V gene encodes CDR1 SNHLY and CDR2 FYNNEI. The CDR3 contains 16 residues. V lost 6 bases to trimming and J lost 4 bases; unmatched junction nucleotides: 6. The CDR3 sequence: CASRPGLAGGGETQYF. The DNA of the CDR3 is TGTGCCAGCAGACCGGGACTAGCGGGGGGTGGAGAGACCCAGTACTTC.

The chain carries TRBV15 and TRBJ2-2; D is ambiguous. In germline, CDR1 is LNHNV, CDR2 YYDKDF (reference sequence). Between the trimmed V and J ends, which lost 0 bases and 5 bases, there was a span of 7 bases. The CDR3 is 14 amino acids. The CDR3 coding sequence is TGTGCCACCAGCAGAGAGGCGGAAACCGGGGAGCTGTTTTTT. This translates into CATSREAETGELFF.

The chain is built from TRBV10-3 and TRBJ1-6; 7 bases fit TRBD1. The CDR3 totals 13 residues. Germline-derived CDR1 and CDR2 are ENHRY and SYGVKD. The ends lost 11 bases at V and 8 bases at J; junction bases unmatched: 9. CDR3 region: CAASDRADSPLHF. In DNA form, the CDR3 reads TGTGCCGCCTCCGACAGGGCGGATTCACCCCTCCACTTT.

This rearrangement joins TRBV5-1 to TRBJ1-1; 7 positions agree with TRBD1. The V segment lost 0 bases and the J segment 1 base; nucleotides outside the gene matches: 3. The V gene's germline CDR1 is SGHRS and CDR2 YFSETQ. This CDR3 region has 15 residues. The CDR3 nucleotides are TGCGCCAGCAGCTTGGTACAGGGGTGGAACACTGAAGCTTTCTTT. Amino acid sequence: CASSLVQGWNTEAFF.

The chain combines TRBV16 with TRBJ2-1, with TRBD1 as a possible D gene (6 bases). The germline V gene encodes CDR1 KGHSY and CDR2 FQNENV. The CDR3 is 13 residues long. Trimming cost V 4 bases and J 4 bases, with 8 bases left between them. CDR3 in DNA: TGTGCCAGCAGCCGGACAGTTTACAATGAGCAGTTCTTC. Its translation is CASSRTVYNEQFF.

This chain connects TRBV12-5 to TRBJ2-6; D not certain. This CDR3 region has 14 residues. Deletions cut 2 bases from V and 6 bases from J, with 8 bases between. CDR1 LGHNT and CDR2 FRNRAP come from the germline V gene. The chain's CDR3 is CASGLSGSANVLTF. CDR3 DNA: TGTGCTAGTGGTTTGTCTGGCTCGGCCAACGTCCTGACTTTC.

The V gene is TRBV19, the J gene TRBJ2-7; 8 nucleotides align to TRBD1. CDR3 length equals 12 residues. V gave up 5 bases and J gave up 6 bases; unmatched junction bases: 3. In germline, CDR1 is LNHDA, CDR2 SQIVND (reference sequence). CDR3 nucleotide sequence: TGTGCCAGTAGTTATACAGGGGGCGAGCAGTACTTC. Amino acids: CASSYTGGEQYF.

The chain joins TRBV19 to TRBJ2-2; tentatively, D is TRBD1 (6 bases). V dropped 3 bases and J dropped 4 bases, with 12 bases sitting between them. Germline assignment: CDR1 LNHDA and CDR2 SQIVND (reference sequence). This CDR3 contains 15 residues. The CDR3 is CASSMMRGSTGELFF. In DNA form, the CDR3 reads TGTGCCAGTAGTATGATGAGGGGGAGCACCGGGGAGCTGTTTTTT.

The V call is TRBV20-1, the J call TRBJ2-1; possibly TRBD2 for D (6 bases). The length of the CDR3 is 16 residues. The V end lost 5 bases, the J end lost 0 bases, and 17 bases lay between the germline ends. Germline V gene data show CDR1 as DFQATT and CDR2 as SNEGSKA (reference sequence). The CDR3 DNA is TGCAGTGCTTGCGATAGCGGTAAGAGCTCCTACAATGAGCAGTTCTTC. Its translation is CSACDSGKSSYNEQFF.

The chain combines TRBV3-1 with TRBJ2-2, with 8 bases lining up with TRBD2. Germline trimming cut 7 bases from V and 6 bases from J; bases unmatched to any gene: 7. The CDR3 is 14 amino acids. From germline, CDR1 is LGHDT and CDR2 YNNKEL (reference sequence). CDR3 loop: CASNLLAGPGELFF. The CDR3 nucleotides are TGTGCCAGCAACCTGTTAGCGGGACCCGGGGAGCTGTTTTTT.

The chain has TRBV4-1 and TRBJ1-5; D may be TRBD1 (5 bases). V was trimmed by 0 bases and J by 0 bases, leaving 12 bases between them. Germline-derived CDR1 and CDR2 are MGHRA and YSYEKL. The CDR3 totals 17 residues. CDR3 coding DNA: TGCGCCAGCAGCCAAGAGCTAGGCAGGGATAGCAATCAGCCCCAGCATTTT. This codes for CASSQELGRDSNQPQHF.

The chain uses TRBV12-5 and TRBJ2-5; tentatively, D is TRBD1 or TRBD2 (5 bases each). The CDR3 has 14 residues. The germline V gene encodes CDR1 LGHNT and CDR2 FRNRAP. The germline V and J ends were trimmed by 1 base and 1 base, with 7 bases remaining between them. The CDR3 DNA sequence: TGTGCTAGTGGTTTGGCAGGGACCCAAGAGACCCAGTACTTC. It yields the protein CASGLAGTQETQYF. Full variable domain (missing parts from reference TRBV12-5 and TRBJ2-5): DARVTQTPRHKVTEMGQEVTMRCQPILGHNTVFWYRQTMMQGLELLAYFRNRAPLDDSGMPKDRFSAEMPDATLATLKIQPSEPRDSAVYFCASGLAGTQETQYFGPGTRLLVL.

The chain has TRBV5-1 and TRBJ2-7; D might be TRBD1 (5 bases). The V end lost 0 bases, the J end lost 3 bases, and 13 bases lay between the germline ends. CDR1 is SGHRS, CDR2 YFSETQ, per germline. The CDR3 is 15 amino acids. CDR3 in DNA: TGCGCCAGCAGCTTGGGGGGCCCCCCACTCTACGAGCAGTACTTC. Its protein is CASSLGGPPLYEQYF.

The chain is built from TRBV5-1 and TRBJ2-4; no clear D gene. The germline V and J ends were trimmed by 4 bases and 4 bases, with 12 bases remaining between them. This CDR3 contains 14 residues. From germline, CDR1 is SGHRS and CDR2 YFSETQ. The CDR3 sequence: CASSPTTEKNIQYF. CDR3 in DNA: TGCGCCAGCAGCCCTACGACGGAAAAAAACATTCAGTACTTC.

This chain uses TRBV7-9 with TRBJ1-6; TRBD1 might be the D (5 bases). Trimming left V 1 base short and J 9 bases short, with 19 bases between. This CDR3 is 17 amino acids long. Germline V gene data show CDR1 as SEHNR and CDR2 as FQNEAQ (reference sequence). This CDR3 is CASSLDQTLLGGSPLHF. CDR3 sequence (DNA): TGTGCCAGCAGCTTAGATCAGACCCTTCTTGGGGGTTCACCCCTCCACTTT.

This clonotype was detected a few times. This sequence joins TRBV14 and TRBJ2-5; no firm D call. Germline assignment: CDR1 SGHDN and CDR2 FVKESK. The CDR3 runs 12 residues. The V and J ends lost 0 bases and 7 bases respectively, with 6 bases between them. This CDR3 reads CASSQELRTQYF. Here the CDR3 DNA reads TGTGCCAGCAGCCAAGAATTACGGACCCAGTACTTC.

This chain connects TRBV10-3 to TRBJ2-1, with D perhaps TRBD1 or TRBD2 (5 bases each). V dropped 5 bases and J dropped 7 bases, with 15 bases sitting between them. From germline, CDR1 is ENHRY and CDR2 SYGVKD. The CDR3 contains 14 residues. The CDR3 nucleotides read TGTGCCATCAGTCCGGGACGTACGACTAATGAGCAGTTCTTC. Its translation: CAISPGRTTNEQFF.

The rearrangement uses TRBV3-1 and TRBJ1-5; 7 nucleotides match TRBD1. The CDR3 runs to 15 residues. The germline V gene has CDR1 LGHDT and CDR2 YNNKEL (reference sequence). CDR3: CAPAGQSISNQPQHF. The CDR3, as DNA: TGTGCACCCGCGGGACAGTCAATTAGCAATCAGCCCCAGCATTTT.

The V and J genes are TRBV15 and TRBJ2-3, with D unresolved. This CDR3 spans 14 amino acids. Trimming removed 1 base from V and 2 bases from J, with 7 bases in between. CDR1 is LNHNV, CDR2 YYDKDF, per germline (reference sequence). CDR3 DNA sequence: TGTGCCACCAGCAGAGGCAGCACCACAGATACGCAGTATTTT. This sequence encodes CATSRGSTTDTQYF.

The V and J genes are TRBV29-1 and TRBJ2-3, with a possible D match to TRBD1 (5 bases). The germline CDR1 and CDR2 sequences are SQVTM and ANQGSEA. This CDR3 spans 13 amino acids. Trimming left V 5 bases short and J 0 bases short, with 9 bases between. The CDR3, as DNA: TGCAGCGTTCGAAACAGGAGCACAGATACGCAGTATTTT. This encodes CSVRNRSTDTQYF.

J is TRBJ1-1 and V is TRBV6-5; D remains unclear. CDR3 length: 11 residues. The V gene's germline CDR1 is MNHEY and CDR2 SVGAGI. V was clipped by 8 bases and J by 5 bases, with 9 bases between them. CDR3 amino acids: CASRGETEAFF. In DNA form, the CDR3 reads TGTGCCAGCCGAGGAGAAACTGAAGCTTTCTTT.

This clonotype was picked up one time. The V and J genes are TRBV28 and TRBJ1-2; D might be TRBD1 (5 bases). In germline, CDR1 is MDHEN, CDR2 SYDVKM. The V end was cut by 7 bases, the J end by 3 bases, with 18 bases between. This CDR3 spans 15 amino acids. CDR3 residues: CASTLGGGADYGYTF. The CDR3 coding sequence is TGTGCCAGCACCCTAGGAGGAGGGGCTGACTATGGCTACACCTTC.

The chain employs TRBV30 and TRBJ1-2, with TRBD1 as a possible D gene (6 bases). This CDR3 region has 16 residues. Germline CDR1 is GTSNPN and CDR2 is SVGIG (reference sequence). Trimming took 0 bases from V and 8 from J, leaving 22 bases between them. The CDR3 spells CAWSVAGHRAGRGYTF. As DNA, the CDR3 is TGTGCCTGGAGTGTAGCAGGGCACAGGGCAGGAAGAGGCTACACCTTC.